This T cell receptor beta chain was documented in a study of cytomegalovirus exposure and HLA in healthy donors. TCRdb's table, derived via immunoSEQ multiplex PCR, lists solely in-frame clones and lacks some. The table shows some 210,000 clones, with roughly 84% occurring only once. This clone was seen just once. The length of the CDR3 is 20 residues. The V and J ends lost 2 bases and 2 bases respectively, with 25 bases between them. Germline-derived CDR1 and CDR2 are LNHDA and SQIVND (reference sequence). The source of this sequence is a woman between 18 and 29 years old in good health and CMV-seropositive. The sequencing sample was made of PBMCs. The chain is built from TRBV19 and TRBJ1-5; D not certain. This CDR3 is CASSIWFEGRWPGGNQPQHF. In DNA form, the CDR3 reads TGTGCCAGTAGTATATGGTTCGAGGGCAGGTGGCCAGGTGGCAATCAGCCCCAGCATTTT.